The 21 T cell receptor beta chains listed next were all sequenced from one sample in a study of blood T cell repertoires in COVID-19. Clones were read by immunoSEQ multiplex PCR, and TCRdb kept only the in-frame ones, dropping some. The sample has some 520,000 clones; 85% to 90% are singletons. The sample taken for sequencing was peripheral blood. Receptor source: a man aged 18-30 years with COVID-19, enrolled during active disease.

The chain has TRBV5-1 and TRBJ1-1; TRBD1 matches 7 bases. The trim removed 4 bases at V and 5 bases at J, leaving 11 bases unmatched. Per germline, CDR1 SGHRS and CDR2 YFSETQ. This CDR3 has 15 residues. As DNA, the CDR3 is TGCGCCAGCAGCCTCGGGACAGCCAAGGGTACTGAAGCTTTCTTT. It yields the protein CASSLGTAKGTEAFF.

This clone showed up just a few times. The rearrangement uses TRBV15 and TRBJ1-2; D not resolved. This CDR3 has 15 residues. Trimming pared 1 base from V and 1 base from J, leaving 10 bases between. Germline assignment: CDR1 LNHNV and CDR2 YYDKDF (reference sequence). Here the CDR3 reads CATSRARVDNYGYTF. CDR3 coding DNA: TGTGCCACCAGCAGAGCAAGAGTCGATAACTATGGCTACACCTTC.

The CDR3 spells CAWTGVAGQNEQFF. CDR3 nucleotides: TGTGCCTGGACGGGGGTAGCGGGACAGAATGAGCAGTTCTTC. The V call is TRBV30, the J call TRBJ2-1, with D perhaps TRBD2 (8 bases). The CDR3 consists of 14 residues. The V end was cut by 4 bases, the J end by 7 bases, with 17 bases between. CDR1 and CDR2 from the germline V gene are GTSNPN and SVGIG (reference sequence).

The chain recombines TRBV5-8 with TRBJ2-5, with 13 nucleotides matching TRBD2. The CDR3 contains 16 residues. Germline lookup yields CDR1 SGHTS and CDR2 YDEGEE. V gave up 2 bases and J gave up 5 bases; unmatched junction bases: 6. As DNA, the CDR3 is TGTGCCAGCAGCTTCGGACTAGCGGGAGTCGTGGAGACCCAGTACTTC. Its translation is CASSFGLAGVVETQYF.

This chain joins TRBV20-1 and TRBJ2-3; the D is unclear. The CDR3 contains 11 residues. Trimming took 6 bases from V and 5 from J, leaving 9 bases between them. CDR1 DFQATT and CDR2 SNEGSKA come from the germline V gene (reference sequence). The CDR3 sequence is CSASPVDTQYF. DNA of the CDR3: TGCAGTGCCTCTCCAGTAGATACGCAGTATTTT.

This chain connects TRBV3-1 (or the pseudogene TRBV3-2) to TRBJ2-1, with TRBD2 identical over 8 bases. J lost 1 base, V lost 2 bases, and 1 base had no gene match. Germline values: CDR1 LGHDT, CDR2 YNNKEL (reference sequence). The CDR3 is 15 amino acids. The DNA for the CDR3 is TGTGCCAGCAGCCAAATAGCGGGATCCTACAATGAGCAGTTCTTC. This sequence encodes CASSQIAGSYNEQFF.

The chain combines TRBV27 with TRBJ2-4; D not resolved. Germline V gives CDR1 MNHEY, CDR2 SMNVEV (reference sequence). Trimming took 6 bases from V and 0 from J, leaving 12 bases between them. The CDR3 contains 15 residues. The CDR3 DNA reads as TGTGCCAGCAGCTCAGATCCTCTAGCCAAAAACATTCAGTACTTC. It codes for CASSSDPLAKNIQYF.

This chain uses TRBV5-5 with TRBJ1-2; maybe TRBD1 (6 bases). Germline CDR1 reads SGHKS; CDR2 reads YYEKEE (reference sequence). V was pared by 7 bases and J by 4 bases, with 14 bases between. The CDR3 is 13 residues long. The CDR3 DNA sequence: TGTGCCAGCTCGGGGGGCACGGTCTATGGCTACACCTTC. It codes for CASSGGTVYGYTF. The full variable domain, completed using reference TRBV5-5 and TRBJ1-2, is DAGVTQSPTHLIKTRGQQVTLRCSPISGHKSVSWYQQVLGQGPQFIFQYYEKEERGRGNFPDRFSARQFPNYSSELNVNALLLGDSALYLCASSGGTVYGYTFGSGTRLTVV.

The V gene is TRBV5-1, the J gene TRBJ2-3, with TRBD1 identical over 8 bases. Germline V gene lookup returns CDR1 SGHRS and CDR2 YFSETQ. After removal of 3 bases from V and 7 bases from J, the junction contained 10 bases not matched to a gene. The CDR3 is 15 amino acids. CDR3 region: CASSSTGALVYTQYF. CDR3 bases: TGCGCCAGCAGCTCGACAGGGGCTTTAGTATATACGCAGTATTTT.

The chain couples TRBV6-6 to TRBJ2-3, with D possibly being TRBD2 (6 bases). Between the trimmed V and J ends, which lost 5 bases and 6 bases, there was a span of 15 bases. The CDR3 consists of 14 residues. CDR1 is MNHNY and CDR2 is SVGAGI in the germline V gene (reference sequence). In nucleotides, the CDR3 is TGTGCCAGCAGTCTACGGGAGACCTCTGATACGCAGTATTTT. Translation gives CASSLRETSDTQYF.

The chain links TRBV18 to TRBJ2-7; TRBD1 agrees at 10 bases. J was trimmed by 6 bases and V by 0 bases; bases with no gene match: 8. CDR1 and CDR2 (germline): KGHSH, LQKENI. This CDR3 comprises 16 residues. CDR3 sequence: CASSPPSGTGAGEQYF. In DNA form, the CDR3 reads TGTGCCAGCTCACCACCATCGGGGACAGGGGCTGGCGAGCAGTACTTC.

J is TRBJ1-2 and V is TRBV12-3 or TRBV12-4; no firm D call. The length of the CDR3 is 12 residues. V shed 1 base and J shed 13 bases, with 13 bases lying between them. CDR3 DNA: TGTGCCAGCAGTTTAGTTCGGGATTTTGGCACCTTC. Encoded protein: CASSLVRDFGTF.

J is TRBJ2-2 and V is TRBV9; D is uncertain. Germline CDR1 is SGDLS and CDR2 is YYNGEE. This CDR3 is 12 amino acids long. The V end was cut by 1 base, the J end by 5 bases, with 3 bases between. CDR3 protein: CASSVLTGELFF. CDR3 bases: TGTGCCAGCAGCGTATTAACCGGGGAGCTGTTTTTT.

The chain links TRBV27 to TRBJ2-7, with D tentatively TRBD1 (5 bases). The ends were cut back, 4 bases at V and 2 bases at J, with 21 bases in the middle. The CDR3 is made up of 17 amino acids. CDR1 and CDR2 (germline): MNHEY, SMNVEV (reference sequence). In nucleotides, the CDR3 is TGTGCCAGCAGTTCCGCAACTACAGGATGGGGCACCTACGAGCAGTACTTC. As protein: CASSSATTGWGTYEQYF.

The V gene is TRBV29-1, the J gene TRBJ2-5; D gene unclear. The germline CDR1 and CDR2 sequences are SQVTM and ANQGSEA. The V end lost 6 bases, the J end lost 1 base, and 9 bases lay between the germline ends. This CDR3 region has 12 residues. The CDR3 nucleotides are TGCAGCGTAGGCAGACTCCAAGAGACCCAGTACTTC. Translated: CSVGRLQETQYF.

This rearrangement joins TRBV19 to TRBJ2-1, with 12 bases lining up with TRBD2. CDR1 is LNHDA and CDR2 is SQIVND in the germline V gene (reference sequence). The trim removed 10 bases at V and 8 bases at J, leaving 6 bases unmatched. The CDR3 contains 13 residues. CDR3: CATRLAGVDEQFF. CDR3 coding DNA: TGTGCCACCCGACTAGCGGGAGTCGATGAGCAGTTCTTC.

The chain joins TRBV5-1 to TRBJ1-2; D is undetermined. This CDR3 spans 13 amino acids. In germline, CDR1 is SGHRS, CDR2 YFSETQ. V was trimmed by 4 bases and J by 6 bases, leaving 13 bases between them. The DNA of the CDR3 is TGCGCCAGCAGCACGGACGGACTGGATGGCTACACCTTC. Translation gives CASSTDGLDGYTF.

The CDR3 sequence is CASSRQGDGNTIYF. CDR3 nucleotides: TGTGCCAGCAGCCGACAGGGGGACGGAAACACCATATATTTT. J is TRBJ1-3 and V is TRBV4-2, with 9 positions matching TRBD1. The CDR3 totals 14 residues. Germline trimming cut 4 bases from V and 4 bases from J; bases unmatched to any gene: 2. Germline V lookup: CDR1 LGHNA, CDR2 YNFKEQ.

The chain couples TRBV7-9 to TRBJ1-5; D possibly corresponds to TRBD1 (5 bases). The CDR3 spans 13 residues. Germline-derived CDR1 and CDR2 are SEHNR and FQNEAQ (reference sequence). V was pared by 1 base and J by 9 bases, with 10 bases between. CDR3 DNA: TGTGCCAGCAGCTTAGGGCAGGGCCGGCCCCAGCATTTT. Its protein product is CASSLGQGRPQHF. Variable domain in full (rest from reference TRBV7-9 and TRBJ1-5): DTGVSQNPRHKITKRGQNVTFRCDPISEHNRLYWYRQTLGQGPEFLTYFQNEAQLEKSRLLSDRFSAERPKGSFSTLEIQRTEQGDSAMYLCASSLGQGRPQHFGDGTRLSIL.

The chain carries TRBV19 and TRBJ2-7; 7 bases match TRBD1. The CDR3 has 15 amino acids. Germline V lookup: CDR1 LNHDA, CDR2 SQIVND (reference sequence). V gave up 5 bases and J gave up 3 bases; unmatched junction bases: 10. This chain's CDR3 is CASSLAPGQIYEQYF. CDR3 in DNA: TGTGCCAGTAGTCTGGCCCCGGGACAGATCTACGAGCAGTACTTC. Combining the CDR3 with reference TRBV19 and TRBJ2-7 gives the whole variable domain DGGITQSPKYLFRKEGQNVTLSCEQNLNHDAMYWYRQDPGQGLRLIYYSQIVNDFQKGDIAEGYSVSREKKESFPLTVTSAQKNPTAFYLCASSLAPGQIYEQYFGPGTRLTVT.

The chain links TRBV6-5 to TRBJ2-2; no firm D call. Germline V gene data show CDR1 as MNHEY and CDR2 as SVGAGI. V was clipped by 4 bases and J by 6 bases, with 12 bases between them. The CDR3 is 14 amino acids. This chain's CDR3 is CASSLSVGAGELFF. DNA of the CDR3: TGTGCCAGCAGTTTGTCCGTGGGCGCCGGGGAGCTGTTTTTT.